This is a list of T cell receptor beta chains from one sample in a study of blood T cell repertoires in COVID-19. Sequencing used immunoSEQ multiplex PCR; TCRdb keeps in-frame clones, though not all of them. There are around 100,000 clones in the sample; approximately 85% occur only once, and 3.4% lies in the top ten. The sequencing sample was made of peripheral blood. Every receptor here comes from a man aged 40-55 years with acute or convalescent COVID-19. CDR3s include the opening cysteine and the closing phenylalanine or tryptophan. D genes are given only for firm matches. Only some rows state a clone size, as once, few, many or a class for expanded clones.

>.|.|TRBJ2-6|TRBV6-5
CASMRGSGANVLTF
TGTGCCAGCATGCGGGGCTCTGGGGCCAACGTCCTGACTTTC
>few|TRBD2|TRBJ2-7|TRBV4-2
CASSQDFFGAGGYEQYF
TGTGCCAGCAGCCAAGATTTTTTTGGCGCGGGGGGCTACGAGCAGTACTTC
>.|.|TRBJ1-5|TRBV24-1
CATTAGPNQPQHF
TGTGCCACCACGGCAGGCCCCAATCAGCCCCAGCATTTT
>.|.|TRBJ2-1|TRBV12-5
CASGLGYSGFYNEQFF
TGTGCTAGTGGTTTGGGGTATTCGGGATTCTACAATGAGCAGTTCTTC
>.|.|TRBJ1-1|TRBV19
CATRAPQGRGNTEAFF
TGTGCCACCCGAGCCCCGCAGGGCAGGGGGAACACTGAAGCTTTCTTT
>.|TRBD1|TRBJ2-7|TRBV27
CASRMGQGPHEQYF
TGTGCCAGCAGAATGGGACAGGGCCCCCACGAGCAGTACTTC
>.|.|TRBJ1-2|TRBV7-2
CASSLVPDGYTF
TGTGCCAGCAGCTTAGTCCCTGATGGCTACACCTTC
>.|TRBD2|TRBJ2-5|TRBV27
CASSPPGLAGGQGYQETQYF
TGTGCCAGCAGTCCCCCTGGACTAGCGGGGGGGCAGGGGTACCAAGAGACCCAGTACTTC
>.|TRBD1|TRBJ2-4|TRBV7-2
CASSYEGAGTKNIQYF
TGTGCCAGCAGCTATGAGGGGGCTGGGACCAAAAACATTCAGTACTTC
>.|.|TRBJ2-7|TRBV6-5
CAIRGAEQYF
TGTGCCATCCGGGGGGCCGAGCAGTACTTC
>.|TRBD1|TRBJ1-1|TRBV3-1/TRBV3-2
CASSQRQGGLRNTEAFF
TGTGCCAGCAGCCAGCGACAGGGGGGTTTGAGGAACACTGAAGCTTTCTTT
>.|.|TRBJ1-5|TRBV28
CASMGRQGLTYSNQPQHF
TGTGCCAGTATGGGCCGGCAGGGGCTAACGTATAGCAATCAGCCCCAGCATTTT
>.|.|TRBJ2-7|TRBV24-1
CATSVAESHEQYF
TGTGCCACCAGTGTCGCCGAGTCCCACGAGCAGTACTTC
>once|TRBD2|TRBJ2-2|TRBV19
CASSPSLRTSGTGELFF
TGTGCCAGTAGTCCATCCCTCCGGACTAGCGGGACCGGGGAGCTGTTTTTT
>.|TRBD1|TRBJ2-2|TRBV24-1
CATAGTGLAGELFF
TGTGCCACCGCCGGGACAGGGTTAGCCGGGGAGCTGTTTTTT
>.|.|TRBJ2-2|TRBV15
CATSGFKGAGELFF
TGTGCCACCAGCGGATTTAAGGGGGCCGGGGAGCTGTTTTTT
>.|TRBD1|TRBJ2-3|TRBV5-6
CASSPTGKVTDTQYF
TGTGCCAGCAGCCCGACAGGGAAGGTCACAGATACGCAGTATTTT
>.|.|TRBJ1-2|TRBV4-1
CASSQDSGLWYGYTF
TGCGCCAGCAGCCAAGACTCAGGGCTATGGTATGGCTACACCTTC
>.|TRBD2|TRBJ2-5|TRBV18
CASSPQRGHQETQYF
TGTGCCAGCTCACCTCAGCGGGGGCACCAAGAGACCCAGTACTTC
>.|TRBD1|TRBJ2-2|TRBV4-3
CASSQDINRGSTGELFF
TGCGCCAGCAGCCAAGATATCAACAGGGGGAGCACCGGGGAGCTGTTTTTT
>.|.|TRBJ1-1|TRBV5-1
CASSSDGDEAFF
TGCGCCAGCAGCAGCGACGGAGATGAAGCTTTCTTT
>.|.|TRBJ2-7|TRBV18
CASSPQGLREQYF
TGTGCCAGCTCACCACAGGGGCTAAGGGAGCAGTACTTC
>few|.|TRBJ2-2|TRBV6-2/TRBV6-3
CASSLPLTTGELFF
TGTGCCAGCAGTTTACCACTTACTACCGGGGAGCTGTTTTTT
>.|.|TRBJ1-6|TRBV5-4
CASSPPGGLGSPLHF
TGTGCCAGCAGCCCTCCCGGGGGGTTGGGTTCACCCCTCCACTTT
>once|.|TRBJ1-1|TRBV6-5
CASSYSGRTEAFF
TGTGCCAGCAGTTACTCGGGCCGGACTGAAGCTTTCTTT
>.|.|TRBJ2-2|TRBV24-1
CATRGATGELFF
TGTGCCACCAGAGGGGCCACCGGGGAGCTGTTTTTT
>.|TRBD1|TRBJ1-2|TRBV14
CASSQTGGAYGYTF
TGTGCCAGCAGCCAAACAGGGGGCGCCTATGGCTACACCTTC
>.|.|TRBJ1-2|TRBV21-1
CASSKDRGRLANYGYTF
TGTGCCAGCAGCAAAGACAGGGGGCGCCTAGCTAACTATGGCTACACCTTC
>once|TRBD2|TRBJ2-3|TRBV2
CASSEAVAGGGTQYF
TGTGCCAGCAGTGAAGCGGTAGCGGGGGGAGGTACGCAGTATTTT
>.|TRBD2|TRBJ2-5|TRBV7-2
CASSGWLAGGPYPETQYF
TGTGCCAGCAGCGGGTGGCTAGCGGGGGGGCCTTACCCCGAGACCCAGTACTTC
>.|.|TRBJ1-2|TRBV5-8
CASSFQNIGGYTF
TGTGCCAGCAGCTTCCAAAATATCGGGGGCTACACCTTC
>once|TRBD1|TRBJ2-3|TRBV30
CAWSEGQGADTQYF
TGTGCCTGGAGTGAGGGCCAGGGGGCAGATACGCAGTATTTT
>.|.|TRBJ2-3|TRBV5-5
CASSLRIDTTDTQYF
TGTGCCAGCAGCTTGCGGATCGACACCACAGATACGCAGTATTTT
>.|.|TRBJ1-2|TRBV30
CAWSTGSGRYGYTF
TGTGCCTGGAGTACGGGGTCAGGGAGGTATGGCTACACCTTC
>once|.|TRBJ2-3|TRBV29-1
CSAQGSRGDTDTQYF
TGCAGCGCCCAGGGGTCCAGGGGTGACACAGATACGCAGTATTTT
>.|.|TRBJ1-1|TRBV9
CASSGRDTHMNTEAFF
TGTGCCAGCAGCGGAAGGGACACCCACATGAACACTGAAGCTTTCTTT
>.|TRBD1|TRBJ1-1|TRBV6-2/TRBV6-3
CASSYLLDRPYTEAFF
TGTGCCAGCAGTTACCTCCTGGACAGGCCTTACACTGAAGCTTTCTTT